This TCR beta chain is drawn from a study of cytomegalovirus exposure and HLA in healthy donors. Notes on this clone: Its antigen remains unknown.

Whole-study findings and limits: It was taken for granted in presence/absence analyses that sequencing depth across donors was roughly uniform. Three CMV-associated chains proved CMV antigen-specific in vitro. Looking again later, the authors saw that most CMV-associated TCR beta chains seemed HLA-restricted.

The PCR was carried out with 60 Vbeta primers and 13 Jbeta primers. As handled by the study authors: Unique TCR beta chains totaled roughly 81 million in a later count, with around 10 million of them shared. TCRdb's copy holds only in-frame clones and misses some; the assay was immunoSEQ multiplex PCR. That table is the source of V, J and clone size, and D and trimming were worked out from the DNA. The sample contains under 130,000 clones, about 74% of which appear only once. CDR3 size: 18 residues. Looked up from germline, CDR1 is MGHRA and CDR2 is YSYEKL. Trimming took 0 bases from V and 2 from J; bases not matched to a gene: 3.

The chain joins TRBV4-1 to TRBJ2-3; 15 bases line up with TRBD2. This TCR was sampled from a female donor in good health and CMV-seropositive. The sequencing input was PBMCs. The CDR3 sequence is CASSQDRTSGRVTDTQYF. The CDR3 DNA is TGCGCCAGCAGCCAAGACCGGACTAGCGGGAGGGTCACAGATACGCAGTATTTT.